The sequence of this TCR beta chain was determined in a study of tumor-infiltrating lymphocytes in primary liver carcinoma. Both RNA and DNA were isolated together from around 18-30 mg of bulk tissue that had not been sorted. CDR3 length equals 14 residues. CDR1 SGHVS and CDR2 FQNEAQ come from the germline V gene. Regarding this clonotype: This could be a read error, since a much larger clone is one nucleotide away.

Researchers generated TCR beta cDNA from about 500 ng of total RNA, relying on a constant-region primer. Employing slightly modified ARM-PCR, three nested multiplex PCR rounds were run, and these gave rise to the TCR beta libraries. It was with TRBV1-TRBV30 forward primers and a C-beta reverse primer that the first two PCR rounds were run, at roughly 9 cycles each. One entry per CDR3 protein results from TCRdb running MiXCR on the multiplex PCR reads. The data show tens of thousands of distinct CDR3 sequences, approximately 80% seen once. The sequence came from a middle-aged man with primary liver carcinoma and hepatitis B virus infection. The gene calls are TRBV7-8 and TRBJ2-5, with 7 bases that match TRBD1. The sample comprised liver tumor tissue from sampling region 5. The subset: tumor region T5, tumor centre. The CDR3 sequence is CVSSRDSGIETQYF. CDR3 sequence (DNA): TGTGTCAGCAGCAGGGACAGTGGGATTGAGACCCAGTACTTC.